The entry below describes one T cell receptor beta chain. Generated by immunoSEQ multiplex PCR, the TCRdb table keeps only in-frame clones and is missing some. The table lists 100,000 or so clones, around three quarters of them singletons. Trimming took off 4 bases at V and 4 bases at J, with 10 bases between the two ends. The germline V gene has CDR1 LNHDA and CDR2 SQIVND (reference sequence). The CDR3 loop spans 13 amino acids. The data derive from a study of control samples from healthy donors and cancer patients. The V and J genes are TRBV19 and TRBJ1-2; D not resolved. The sample comprised blood. The receptor comes from a woman aged 30 to 39 in good health. CDR3 nucleotide sequence: TGTGCCAGTAGTACGCGGACGGTCTATGGCTACACCTTC. Residues: CASSTRTVYGYTF.